Presented here are 7 T cell receptor beta chains from one specimen sequenced in a study of PD-L1 blockade in urothelial cancer. Time point noted: peripheral blood 6 weeks after treatment start. TCRdb's copy holds only in-frame clones and misses some; the assay was immunoSEQ multiplex PCR. The repertoire holds approximately 79,000 clones, with under 95% as singletons. The sample in question was PBMCs, obtained around atezolizumab (anti-PD-L1) treatment. The source is a woman older than 75 with urothelial cancer.

The chain links TRBV19 to TRBJ2-5, with 9 bases matching TRBD1. The CDR3 is 15 residues long. The germline V gene has CDR1 LNHDA and CDR2 SQIVND (reference sequence). After removal of 5 bases from V and 3 bases from J, the junction contained 7 bases not matched to a gene. The DNA of the CDR3 is TGTGCCAGTAGTGCCCGAGACAGGGGGAAAGAGACCCAGTACTTC. As protein: CASSARDRGKETQYF.

This chain joins TRBV6-1 and TRBJ2-7, with 7 bases identical to TRBD2. Trimming removed 8 bases from V and 0 bases from J; junction bases left unmatched: 4. The CDR3 sequence is 13 residues long. CDR1 and CDR2 from the germline V gene are MNHNS and SASEGT. The CDR3 DNA is TGTGCCAGCGTCGGCGGGAGCTCCTACGAGCAGTACTTC. It translates to CASVGGSSYEQYF.

V and J are TRBV6-5 and TRBJ2-1; TRBD2 might be the D (6 bases). Germline V gene lookup returns CDR1 MNHEY and CDR2 SVGAGI. Trimming took off 4 bases at V and 2 bases at J, with 6 bases between the two ends. The CDR3 extends over 13 amino acids. This CDR3 reads CASSSGAYNEQFF. The CDR3 DNA follows: TGTGCCAGCAGTTCGGGGGCCTACAATGAGCAGTTCTTC.

This sequence joins TRBV27 and TRBJ2-4, with 10 bases that match TRBD2. Germline-derived CDR1 and CDR2 are MNHEY and SMNVEV (reference sequence). The CDR3 sequence is 15 residues long. The V and J ends lost 2 bases and 9 bases, in that order; junction bases with no gene match: 7. As DNA, the CDR3 is TGTGCCAGCAGTTTACTAGCGGGAGAAGCGGGCATTCAGTACTTC. It encodes CASSLLAGEAGIQYF.

The chain recombines TRBV5-5 with TRBJ1-2, with D possibly being TRBD1 (5 bases). Germline CDR1 SGHKS, CDR2 YYEKEE (reference sequence). Trimming stripped 0 bases from V and 2 bases from J, with 11 bases between. This CDR3 is built from 15 residues. The CDR3 spells CASSLGPTANYGYTF. In DNA, the CDR3 is TGTGCCAGCAGCTTGGGACCGACAGCAAACTATGGCTACACCTTC.

The CDR3 nucleotides read TGCGCCAGCAGCTTGGGTTTAGCAGGCAATCAGCCCCAGCATTTT. Its protein is CASSLGLAGNQPQHF. The V gene is TRBV5-1, the J gene TRBJ1-5; D not certain. The V gene's germline CDR1 is SGHRS and CDR2 YFSETQ. The V gene lost 0 bases and the J gene lost 2 bases, with 9 bases spanning the gap. This CDR3 contains 15 residues.

The DNA of the CDR3 is TGCGCCAGCAGGATTGGGGCACAGGCCGGGGAGACCCAGTACTTC. Translation gives CASRIGAQAGETQYF. The V and J genes are TRBV5-1 and TRBJ2-5, with a weak D call TRBD1 (5 bases). Trimming left V 5 bases short and J 5 bases short, with 19 bases between. Germline values: CDR1 SGHRS, CDR2 YFSETQ. This CDR3 is built from 15 residues.